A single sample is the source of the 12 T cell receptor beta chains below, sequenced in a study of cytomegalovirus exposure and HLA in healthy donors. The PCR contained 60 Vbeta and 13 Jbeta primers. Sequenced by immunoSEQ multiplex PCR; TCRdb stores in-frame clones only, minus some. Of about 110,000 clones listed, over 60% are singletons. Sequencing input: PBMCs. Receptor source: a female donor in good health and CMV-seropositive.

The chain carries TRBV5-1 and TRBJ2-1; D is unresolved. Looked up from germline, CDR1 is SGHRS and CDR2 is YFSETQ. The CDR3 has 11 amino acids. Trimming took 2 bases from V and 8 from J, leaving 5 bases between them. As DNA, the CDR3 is TGCGCCAGCAGCTTTATCGATGAGCAGTTCTTC. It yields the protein CASSFIDEQFF.

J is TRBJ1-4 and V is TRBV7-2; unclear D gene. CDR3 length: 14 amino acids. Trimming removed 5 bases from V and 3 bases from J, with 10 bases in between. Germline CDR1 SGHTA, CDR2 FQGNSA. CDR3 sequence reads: CASSQQRANEKLFF. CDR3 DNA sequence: TGTGCCAGCAGCCAACAGAGGGCTAATGAAAAACTGTTTTTT. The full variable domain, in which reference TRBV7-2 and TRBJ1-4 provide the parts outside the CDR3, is GAGVSQSPSNKVTEKGKDVELRCDPISGHTALYWYRQSLGQGLEFLIYFQGNSAPDKSGLPSDRFSAERTGGSVSTLTIQRTQQEDSAVYLCASSQQRANEKLFFGSGTQLSVL.

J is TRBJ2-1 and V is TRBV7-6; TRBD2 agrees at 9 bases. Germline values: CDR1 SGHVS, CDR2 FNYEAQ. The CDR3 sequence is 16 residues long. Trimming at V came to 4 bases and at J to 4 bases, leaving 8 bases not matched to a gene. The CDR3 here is CASSSIGRGGYNEQFF. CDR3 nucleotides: TGTGCCAGCAGCTCAATAGGGCGGGGGGGATACAATGAGCAGTTCTTC.

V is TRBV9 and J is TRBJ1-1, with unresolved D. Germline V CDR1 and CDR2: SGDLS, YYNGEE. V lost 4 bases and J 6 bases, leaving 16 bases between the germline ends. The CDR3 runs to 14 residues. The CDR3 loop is CASSTRPGGSEAFF. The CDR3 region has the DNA TGTGCCAGCAGCACGCGACCAGGAGGCTCTGAAGCTTTCTTT. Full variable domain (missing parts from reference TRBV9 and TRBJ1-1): DSGVTQTPKHLITATGQRVTLRCSPRSGDLSVYWYQQSLDQGLQFLIQYYNGEERAKGNILERFSAQQFPDLHSELNLSSLELGDSALYFCASSTRPGGSEAFFGQGTRLTVV.

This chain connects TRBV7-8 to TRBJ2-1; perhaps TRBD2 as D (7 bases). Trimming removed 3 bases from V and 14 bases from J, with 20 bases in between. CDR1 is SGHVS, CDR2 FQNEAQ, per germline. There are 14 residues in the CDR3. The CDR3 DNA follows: TGTGCCAGCAGCTTTCTCGGGTCGGGGGGCCAAGAGTTCTTC. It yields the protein CASSFLGSGGQEFF.

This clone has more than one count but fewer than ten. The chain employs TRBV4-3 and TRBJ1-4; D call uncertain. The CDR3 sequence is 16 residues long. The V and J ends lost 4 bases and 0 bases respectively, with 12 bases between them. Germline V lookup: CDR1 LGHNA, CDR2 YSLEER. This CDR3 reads CASSRVYRATNEKLFF. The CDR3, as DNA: TGCGCCAGCAGCCGGGTTTACAGAGCAACTAATGAAAAACTGTTTTTT.

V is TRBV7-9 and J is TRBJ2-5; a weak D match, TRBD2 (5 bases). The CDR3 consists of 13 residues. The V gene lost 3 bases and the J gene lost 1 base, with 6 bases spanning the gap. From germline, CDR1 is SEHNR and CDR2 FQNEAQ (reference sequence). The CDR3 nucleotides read TGTGCCAGCAGCTTGACTACCCAAGAGACCCAGTACTTC. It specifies CASSLTTQETQYF.

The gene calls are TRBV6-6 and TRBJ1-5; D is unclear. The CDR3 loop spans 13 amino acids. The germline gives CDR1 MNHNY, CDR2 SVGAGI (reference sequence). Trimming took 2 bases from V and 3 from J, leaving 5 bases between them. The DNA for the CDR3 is TGTGCCAGCAGTTACCGTTCCAATCAGCCCCAGCATTTT. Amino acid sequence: CASSYRSNQPQHF.

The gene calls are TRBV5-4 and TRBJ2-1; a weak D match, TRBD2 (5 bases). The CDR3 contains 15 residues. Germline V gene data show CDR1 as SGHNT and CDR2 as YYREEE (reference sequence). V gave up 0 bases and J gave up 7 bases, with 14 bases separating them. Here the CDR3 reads CASSLVAYSANEQFF. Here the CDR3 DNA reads TGTGCCAGCAGCTTGGTGGCTTATAGCGCTAATGAGCAGTTCTTC.

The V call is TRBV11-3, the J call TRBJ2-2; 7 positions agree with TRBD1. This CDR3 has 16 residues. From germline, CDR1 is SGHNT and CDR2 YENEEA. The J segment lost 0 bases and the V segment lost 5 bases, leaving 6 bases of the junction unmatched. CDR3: CASSPDQGANTGELFF. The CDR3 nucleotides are TGTGCCAGCAGCCCGGATCAGGGGGCGAACACCGGGGAGCTGTTTTTT.

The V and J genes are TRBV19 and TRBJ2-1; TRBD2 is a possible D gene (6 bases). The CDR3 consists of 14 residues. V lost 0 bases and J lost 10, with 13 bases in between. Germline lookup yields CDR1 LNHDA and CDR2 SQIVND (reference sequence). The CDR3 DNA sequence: TGTGCCAGTAGTATAGATCGGAGGGGCCGGGAGCAGTTCTTC. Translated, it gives CASSIDRRGREQFF.

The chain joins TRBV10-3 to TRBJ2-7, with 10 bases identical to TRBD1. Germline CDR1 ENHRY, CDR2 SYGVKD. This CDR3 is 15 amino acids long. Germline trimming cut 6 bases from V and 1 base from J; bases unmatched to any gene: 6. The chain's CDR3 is CAIRDDRGLSYEQYF. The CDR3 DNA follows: TGTGCCATCAGAGACGACAGGGGGCTGTCCTACGAGCAGTACTTC.